Listed below are T cell receptor beta chains from one sample, sequenced in a study of blood T cell repertoires in COVID-19. TCRdb's copy holds only in-frame clones and misses some; the assay was immunoSEQ multiplex PCR. The sample yields approximately 250,000 clones, 80% to 95% seen once. The sequenced sample was PBMCs or T cells enriched from blood (not recorded which). These receptors were collected from a man aged 35-49 years who had been exposed to COVID-19. The conserved cysteine and the conserved F or W are not part of the CDR3 here. Fields, in order: CDR3 protein, D gene, V gene. The D gene is left open where the match is weak.

CDR3: ASSFSTGTGVYEQY; D: TRBD1; V: TRBV27
CDR3: ASNFNTDTQY; D: NA; V: TRBV12-3/TRBV12-4
CDR3: ASSLGSARANYGYT; D: NA; V: TRBV7-2
CDR3: ATSDFSLGGNEQF; D: NA; V: TRBV24-1
CDR3: ASSQESWTGDEKLF; D: TRBD1; V: TRBV4-2
CDR3: ASSQTSGEVNEQF; D: TRBD2; V: TRBV5-1
CDR3: ASSVSSGTYEQY; D: TRBD2; V: TRBV2
CDR3: ASSQGLASTGELF; D: NA; V: TRBV3-1/TRBV3-2
CDR3: ASSLIWDRPNYGYT; D: TRBD1; V: TRBV7-7
CDR3: ASSLLPGGMSDTGELF; D: NA; V: TRBV4-3
CDR3: ASGPGGAKNIQY; D: TRBD1; V: TRBV7-9
CDR3: ASSSRGSNTGELF; D: NA; V: TRBV11-3
CDR3: ASSRYVGRNEKLF; D: NA; V: TRBV4-2
CDR3: SASAGGTTEAF; D: TRBD1; V: TRBV20-1
CDR3: ASTPELGNYGYT; D: NA; V: TRBV7-2
CDR3: ASSFDRLGELF; D: NA; V: TRBV7-2
CDR3: ASRDGEGYT; D: NA; V: TRBV2
CDR3: SVRGGDLSEQY; D: TRBD1; V: TRBV29-1
CDR3: ASSTWTSGTDTQY; D: TRBD2; V: TRBV19
CDR3: ASAWGDGPYNEQF; D: NA; V: TRBV12-5
CDR3: ASSDVNYEQY; D: NA; V: TRBV10-2
CDR3: ASSPTIAGVSEQY; D: TRBD2; V: TRBV9
CDR3: ASTVSTGAYNEQF; D: TRBD1; V: TRBV28
CDR3: ASGLHTGELF; D: NA; V: TRBV12-5
CDR3: ASSGLAGSDTQY; D: TRBD2; V: TRBV6-2/TRBV6-3
CDR3: ASSSTGLFTDTQY; D: NA; V: TRBV11-2
CDR3: ASSPPGSSMYEQF; D: NA; V: TRBV4-1
CDR3: ASSSALAGDPQETQY; D: TRBD2; V: TRBV28
CDR3: ASSTSGSVNEKLF; D: NA; V: TRBV9
CDR3: ASSSENTGGLQNEQF; D: TRBD1; V: TRBV28
CDR3: ASSMPGQQAF; D: TRBD1; V: TRBV19
CDR3: SGDRGSQETQY; D: TRBD1; V: TRBV29-1
CDR3: ASSPDRGGVTEAF; D: NA; V: TRBV4-1
CDR3: ASSQMDFSYEQY; D: NA; V: TRBV7-8
CDR3: ASSPRGLAGVGETQY; D: TRBD2; V: TRBV7-2
CDR3: ASRSYRTNFYEQY; D: NA; V: TRBV6-5
CDR3: ASSQDRGQGDSLH; D: TRBD1; V: TRBV4-1
CDR3: ASSLLAADDQPQH; D: NA; V: TRBV28
CDR3: ASNPGQGRTEAF; D: TRBD1; V: TRBV6-2/TRBV6-3
CDR3: ASSIAVRDRHTEAF; D: NA; V: TRBV19
CDR3: ASSLGGMEGANTGELF; D: NA; V: TRBV7-9
CDR3: ASSHRTALAF; D: NA; V: TRBV3-1/TRBV3-2
CDR3: ASSFGQGFEAF; D: TRBD1; V: TRBV5-1
CDR3: ASSQDVGFNYGYT; D: NA; V: TRBV4-3
CDR3: ASSGLSYNEQF; D: NA; V: TRBV28
CDR3: ASSVATGELF; D: NA; V: TRBV9
CDR3: ASGRGHEQY; D: NA; V: TRBV27
CDR3: ASSLPPGGQPLDSPLH; D: TRBD1; V: TRBV7-8
CDR3: ASRNRGEAF; D: TRBD1; V: TRBV25-1
CDR3: ATSDLGTPQETQY; D: NA; V: TRBV24-1
CDR3: ASREGQGADGYT; D: TRBD1; V: TRBV13
CDR3: SGTGPNTEAF; D: TRBD1; V: TRBV29-1